This record concerns one T cell receptor (beta chain) sequence. Its antigen remains undetermined. Library prep was done by 5' RACE. The input for every TCR library was roughly 3.5 ug of total RNA. For each sample, cDNA was synthesized in eight separate reactions using SMARTScribe reverse transcriptase. During cDNA synthesis, template switching introduced unique molecular identifiers that contained a 6-nucleotide sample barcode. TCRalpha and TCRbeta cDNA was amplified by two nested PCRs of 16 and 9 cycles, with bead purification after each PCR. Before amplification, cDNA was treated with uracil DNA-glycosylase and purified using the QIAquick PCR purification kit. The second PCR added Illumina TruSeq-compatible adapters along with sample-specific barcodes. TapeStation and Qubit were used to check library quality and concentration, and 5 ng of each library was pooled. Sequencing of pooled libraries was carried out on an Illumina HiSeq2500 single-index Rapid Run using 2 x 100 bp reads and custom sequencing primers. The authors' analysis ran thus. UMI-based consensus assembly with MiGEC version 1.2.6 was used to correct PCR and sequencing errors. MiXCR version 2.1.1 was used for V(D)J alignment, clonotype assembly and CDR3 extraction. Gene usage, clonotype sharing and MAIT/NKT TCR abundance were normalised by analysing the top 1000, 10 000 and 20 000 clonotypes per sample. Diversity was computed as the inverse Simpson index with the vegan R package after downsampling to 27 000 UMIs. Statistical testing used paired Mann-Whitney U tests on the discordant twin pairs and applied Benjamini-Hochberg correction for multiple testing. TCRdb reprocessed the raw reads; every CDR3 protein sequence is a single record, and DNA is not supplied. The V and J calls reflect TCRdb's pipeline rather than the authors' work. The sample's clone listing holds 140,000 to 150,000 distinct CDR3 sequences. The biggest ten clones account for 0.95% to 1.5% of the sample.

This entry belongs to a study of monozygotic twins with inflammatory bowel disease (dated by TCRdb to between 2018 and 2021). About the full investigation: A total of about 28 monozygotic twin pairs were included in the full study, comprising nine German pairs (four IBD-concordant, five IBD-discordant) and 19 IBD-discordant Danish pairs. The search for disease-associated traits relied mainly on comparing, within discordant pairs, IBD patients with their genetically identical healthy co-twins. Each individual had, on average, about 151 000 unique TCRalpha sequences and 181 000 unique TCRbeta sequences available for analysis. Results the study describes overall, beyond this receptor: Repertoire similarity did not differ between concordant and discordant twins, which could be due to limited statistical power. The results gave no support for a single strong signal or clonotype linked to IBD. A decrease in TCRbeta repertoire diversity, as measured by inverse Simpson index, was observed in IBD patients compared with their healthy co-twins. The analysis was unable to tell apart different T cell subtypes. Compared with healthy twins, IBD patients shared fewer clonotypes with other individuals, and the difference was most pronounced in patients with signs of disease activity. Because patients received different immunosuppressive treatments, the repertoires may have picked up extra background noise and variability between individuals.

A 2.5 ml peripheral blood sample was drawn into PAXgene tubes per donor and stored at -80°C. Without T cell sorting, total RNA was isolated from whole blood using the PAXgene blood miRNA kit on an automated QIAcube. Peripheral blood from monozygotic twin pairs, either concordant or discordant for inflammatory bowel disease, underwent deep TCRalpha and TCRbeta repertoire profiling that used unique molecular barcoding. Smoking habits were recorded for all twin pairs, with individuals classified as current, former or never smokers. This TCR was recovered from a human donor with ulcerative colitis or Crohn's disease, or a healthy co-twin of an affected twin (not recorded which). The specimen sequenced was blood.

The CDR3 region reads CASSPGTGTYEQYF. The rearranged chain carries TRBV18 and TRBJ2-7; no DNA is available, so the TRBD1 call from TCRdb remains unchecked. The CDR3 numbers 14 residues from cysteine through phenylalanine. The record lacks a DNA sequence. CDR1 is given as KGHSH and CDR2 as LQKENI, both from the germline V gene.